Each of the 27 T cell receptor beta chains below was sequenced from the same sample in a study of blood T cell repertoires in COVID-19. TCRdb's copy holds only in-frame clones and misses some; the assay was immunoSEQ multiplex PCR. The sample yields about 220,000 clones, roughly 82% seen once. The specimen sequenced was peripheral blood. Receptors originate from a man aged 50 or older with active or convalescent COVID-19.

The chain uses TRBV2 and TRBJ2-2, with D maybe TRBD2 (5 bases). The CDR3 loop spans 16 amino acids. Trimming removed 8 bases at V and 6 bases at J, with 22 bases between. Germline V lookup: CDR1 SNHLY, CDR2 FYNNEI. CDR3 bases: TGTGCCAGCCGGGGTTTGGGCCGTGCTTTAGCCGGGGAGCTGTTTTTT. Translation: CASRGLGRALAGELFF.

The rearrangement uses TRBV9 and TRBJ1-2; possibly TRBD1 for D (6 bases). Trimming stripped 0 bases from V and 4 bases from J, with 13 bases between. Germline assignment: CDR1 SGDLS and CDR2 YYNGEE. There are 15 residues in the CDR3. CDR3 region: CASSVGGRGVYGYTF. Written as DNA, the CDR3 is TGTGCCAGCAGCGTAGGGGGCAGGGGAGTCTATGGCTACACCTTC.

The chain uses TRBV2 and TRBJ1-6, with a possible D match to TRBD1 (5 bases). The CDR3 extends over 16 amino acids. The germline CDR1 and CDR2 sequences are SNHLY and FYNNEI. V lost 4 bases, J lost 11 bases, and 21 bases lay in between. The CDR3 coding sequence is TGTGCCAGCAGTGTACGGACACCCCCAGGTGATCCACCCCTCCACTTT. As protein: CASSVRTPPGDPPLHF.

Notes on this clone: Other DNA sequences in the same sample also yield this CDR3. The chain has TRBV7-2 and TRBJ2-2; no reliable D call. Trimming cost V 8 bases and J 1 base, with 11 bases left between them. The CDR3 contains 14 residues. Germline CDR1 reads SGHTA; CDR2 reads FQGNSA. The CDR3 DNA sequence: TGTGCCAGCTCGTTAACGGTGAACACCGGGGAGCTGTTTTTT. Encoded protein: CASSLTVNTGELFF.

The chain is built from TRBV5-1 and TRBJ1-1; TRBD1 agrees at 7 bases. The CDR3 contains 15 residues. CDR1 is SGHRS, CDR2 YFSETQ, per germline. Unmatched junction bases numbered 4, after V lost 1 base and J lost 1 base. CDR3 residues: CASSLLGTENTEAFF. The CDR3 DNA is TGCGCCAGCAGCTTGCTGGGGACAGAGAACACTGAAGCTTTCTTT. The full variable domain, rest sourced from reference TRBV5-1 and TRBJ1-1, is KAGVTQTPRYLIKTRGQQVTLSCSPISGHRSVSWYQQTPGQGLQFLFEYFSETQRNKGNFPGRFSGRQFSNSRSEMNVSTLELGDSALYLCASSLLGTENTEAFFGQGTRLTVV.

The chain joins TRBV10-3 to TRBJ2-3; D possibly corresponds to TRBD2 (6 bases). CDR1 and CDR2 from the germline V gene are ENHRY and SYGVKD. The CDR3 sequence is 17 residues long. Trimming cost V 0 bases and J 6 bases, with 19 bases left between them. CDR3 coding DNA: TGTGCCATCAGTGAGTCGGTGAATAGCGGACCCGGGGATACGCAGTATTTT. This codes for CAISESVNSGPGDTQYF.

The chain combines TRBV12-3 or TRBV12-4 with TRBJ2-6; D ambiguous. V dropped 6 bases and J dropped 1 base, with 4 bases sitting between them. The CDR3 loop spans 13 amino acids. The CDR3 loop reads CASSPSGANVLTF. The CDR3 bases are TGTGCCAGCAGCCCTTCTGGGGCCAACGTCCTGACTTTC.

The CDR3 sequence is CASSNRKRYSNQPQHF. For the CDR3, the DNA is TGTGCCAGCAGCAACAGGAAACGGTATAGCAATCAGCCCCAGCATTTT. The genes are TRBV21-1 and TRBJ1-5; no check of the table's D call, TRBD1, against the DNA was made. TRBV21-1 is a pseudogene segment. The CDR3 sequence is 16 residues long.

The chain couples TRBV12-3 or TRBV12-4 to TRBJ2-7; D remains unclear. With 6 bases removed from V and 0 bases from J, the gap between germline ends came to 9 bases. The CDR3 covers 13 residues. This CDR3 is CASSQPGSYEQYF. CDR3 coding DNA: TGTGCCAGCAGCCAACCCGGCTCCTACGAGCAGTACTTC.

J is TRBJ1-1 and V is TRBV4-1, with unresolved D. Trimming took 1 base from V and 4 from J, leaving 7 bases between them. The CDR3 runs to 13 residues. Germline V gene data show CDR1 as MGHRA and CDR2 as YSYEKL. In nucleotides, the CDR3 is TGCGCCAGCAGCCAAGCGGGGTCCACTGAAGCTTTCTTT. This gives the protein CASSQAGSTEAFF.

The rearrangement links TRBV18 to TRBJ1-2; D is possibly TRBD1 (5 bases). CDR1 KGHSH and CDR2 LQKENI come from the germline V gene. The V and J ends lost 3 bases and 7 bases respectively, with 33 bases between them. The CDR3 covers 20 residues. The CDR3 bases are TGTGCCAGCTCACCTACCGCAGCAGGGAATCCCTACAATTTTTGGAGTGGCTACACCTTC. Amino acid sequence: CASSPTAAGNPYNFWSGYTF.

This chain joins TRBV9 and TRBJ2-3, with D unresolved. The length of the CDR3 is 12 residues. Germline V lookup: CDR1 SGDLS, CDR2 YYNGEE. The V gene lost 0 bases and the J gene lost 4 bases, with 3 bases spanning the gap. The CDR3 spells CASSVAADTQYF. CDR3 bases: TGTGCCAGCAGCGTAGCTGCAGATACGCAGTATTTT. The whole variable domain, remainder taken from reference TRBV9 and TRBJ2-3, is DSGVTQTPKHLITATGQRVTLRCSPRSGDLSVYWYQQSLDQGLQFLIQYYNGEERAKGNILERFSAQQFPDLHSELNLSSLELGDSALYFCASSVAADTQYFGPGTRLTVL.

The chain couples TRBV25-1 to TRBJ2-6; 11 positions agree with TRBD2. This CDR3 comprises 18 residues. CDR1 and CDR2 (germline): MGHDK, SYGVNS. J was trimmed by 0 bases and V by 5 bases; bases with no gene match: 6. CDR3 loop: CASSSLAGGISGANVLTF. The CDR3 DNA is TGTGCCAGCAGTAGCCTAGCGGGGGGTATCTCTGGGGCCAACGTCCTGACTTTC.

The chain employs TRBV7-2 and TRBJ2-7; D not certain. Germline CDR1 and CDR2: SGHTA and FQGNSA. V was trimmed by 1 base and J by 1 base, leaving 17 bases between them. The CDR3 totals 17 residues. The CDR3 region is CASSLVTSQLGSYEQYF. The CDR3 DNA reads TGTGCCAGCAGCTTAGTGACATCTCAATTAGGATCCTACGAGCAGTACTTC.

This chain joins TRBV7-2 and TRBJ1-5, with D uncertain. The ends were cut back, 0 bases at V and 4 bases at J, with 13 bases in the middle. This CDR3 is 16 amino acids long. Germline V gene data show CDR1 as SGHTA and CDR2 as FQGNSA. This CDR3 is CASSLALTSGNQPQHF. Here the CDR3 DNA reads TGTGCCAGCAGCTTAGCGCTAACGTCCGGTAATCAGCCCCAGCATTTT.

The chain uses TRBV6-2 or TRBV6-3 and TRBJ1-5, with D possibly TRBD1 on 5 matching bases. CDR1 and CDR2 from the germline V gene are MNHEY and SVGEGT. The CDR3 runs 13 residues. V shed 2 bases and J shed 9 bases, with 11 bases lying between them. CDR3 amino acids: CASSYAGERPQHF. The CDR3 DNA reads as TGTGCCAGCAGTTACGCGGGGGAACGGCCCCAGCATTTT.

The V call is TRBV6-6, the J call TRBJ1-5; 8 bases fit TRBD1. The length of the CDR3 is 14 residues. V was clipped by 5 bases and J by 6 bases; unmatched bases: 6. Germline V CDR1 and CDR2: MNHNY, SVGAGI (reference sequence). The CDR3 spells CASSTGQGLQPQHF. In DNA form, the CDR3 reads TGTGCCAGCAGTACTGGACAGGGCCTTCAGCCCCAGCATTTT.

The CDR3 nucleotides read TGTGCCAGCAAGCTGAACTGGAGGGACACTGAAGCTTTCTTT. This codes for CASKLNWRDTEAFF. V is TRBV28 and J is TRBJ1-1; no definite D call. V gave up 7 bases and J gave up 3 bases, with 15 bases separating them. This CDR3 spans 14 amino acids. CDR1 MDHEN and CDR2 SYDVKM come from the germline V gene.

This chain joins TRBV4-3 and TRBJ2-2; perhaps TRBD1 as D (6 bases). Trimming cost V 4 bases and J 3 bases, with 9 bases left between them. Germline CDR1 and CDR2: LGHNA and YSLEER. The CDR3 has 14 amino acids. The CDR3 region has the DNA TGCGCCAGCAGCCTACAGGGATACACCGGGGAGCTGTTTTTT. Protein: CASSLQGYTGELFF.

The CDR3 DNA follows: TGCAGCGTTGGACAGGCCCTCGGAAACACCATATATTTT. This translates into CSVGQALGNTIYF. This chain connects TRBV29-1 to TRBJ1-3; TRBD1 is a possible D gene (6 bases). Per the germline V gene, CDR1 is SQVTM and CDR2 is ANQGSEA. CDR3 length: 13 residues. V was cut by 4 bases and J by 4 bases, with 11 bases left in between.

The V and J genes are TRBV18 and TRBJ2-5, with 9 bases lining up with TRBD1. Germline assignment: CDR1 KGHSH and CDR2 LQKENI. This CDR3 has 15 amino acids. Germline trimming cut 3 bases from V and 5 bases from J; bases unmatched to any gene: 7. The CDR3 DNA follows: TGTGCCAGCTCACCCTCGACAGGGGGGTCTGAGACCCAGTACTTC. This codes for CASSPSTGGSETQYF.

The CDR3 DNA follows: TGTGCCACCAGTGATCCTCCGGGAAGCACAGATACGCAGTATTTT. The encoded protein is CATSDPPGSTDTQYF. The V call is TRBV24-1, the J call TRBJ2-3; weak D call: TRBD2 (5 bases). The CDR3 totals 15 residues. In germline, CDR1 is KGHDR, CDR2 SFDVKD. Trimming stripped 3 bases from V and 0 bases from J, with 9 bases between.

This clone was observed a few times. The chain couples TRBV2 to TRBJ1-4; TRBD1 agrees at 8 bases. The CDR3 sequence is 13 residues long. V was clipped by 7 bases and J by 10 bases; unmatched bases: 8. The germline gives CDR1 SNHLY, CDR2 FYNNEI. The CDR3 protein is CASTEGQGAKLFF. In DNA, the CDR3 is TGTGCCAGCACCGAGGGGCAGGGGGCAAAACTGTTTTTT.

The chain uses TRBV7-9 and TRBJ1-3; 9 positions agree with TRBD1. This CDR3 spans 14 amino acids. The germline gives CDR1 SEHNR, CDR2 FQNEAQ (reference sequence). The V segment lost 4 bases and the J segment 4 bases; nucleotides outside the gene matches: 2. The CDR3 region has the DNA TGTGCCAGCAGCTCTGGGACAGGGGGAAACACCATATATTTT. It is translated as CASSSGTGGNTIYF.

J is TRBJ2-1 and V is TRBV4-1; TRBD2 agrees at 10 bases. Trimming at V came to 5 bases and at J to 5 bases, leaving 3 bases not matched to a gene. This CDR3 spans 14 amino acids. The germline V gene encodes CDR1 MGHRA and CDR2 YSYEKL. The CDR3 is CASSLAGGHNEQFF. The CDR3 bases are TGCGCCAGCAGCTTAGCGGGGGGACACAATGAGCAGTTCTTC.

The chain is built from TRBV19 and TRBJ1-2; D is possibly TRBD1 (6 bases). The CDR3 sequence is 17 residues long. V was cut by 7 bases and J by 0 bases, with 21 bases left in between. The germline V gene encodes CDR1 LNHDA and CDR2 SQIVND (reference sequence). CDR3 residues: CASTTLLTGTSNYGYTF. The CDR3 nucleotides are TGTGCCAGTACCACCCTACTCACCGGGACATCTAACTATGGCTACACCTTC.

The chain has TRBV5-1 and TRBJ1-2; D perhaps matches TRBD1 (5 bases). The V end was cut by 4 bases, the J end by 4 bases, with 8 bases between. This CDR3 has 12 residues. Germline V gives CDR1 SGHRS, CDR2 YFSETQ. The CDR3 loop reads CASSDDSYGYTF. The CDR3 DNA is TGCGCCAGCAGCGACGACAGCTATGGCTACACCTTC.